This TCR beta chain was obtained from a study of OX40 agonist ivuxolimab in advanced cancers. General notes on the study: The costimulatory receptor OX40 (CD134) was targeted by ivuxolimab, a fully human IgG2 agonistic monoclonal antibody. Intravenous ivuxolimab was administered to patients every 2 weeks at six dose levels: 0.01, 0.1, 0.3, 1.5, 3 and 10 mg/kg. Of the 50 to 55 patients in dose escalation, some 19 had hepatocellular carcinoma, around 15 had melanoma, 9 had renal cell carcinoma and 9 had head and neck cancer. In the dose-escalation cohort, 75% to 90% of patients were male, and the mean age was around 65 years with a range of roughly 23 to 79. Prior anti-PD-1, anti-PD-L1 or anti-CTLA-4 therapy was permitted, and about two fifths of dose-escalation patients had received checkpoint inhibitors. Partial responses occurred in three dose-escalation patients: two with cutaneous melanoma and one with hepatocellular carcinoma. The purpose of peripheral TCRbeta sequencing was to test whether ivuxolimab changed TCR sequence diversity and led to clonal T-cell expansion. The paper describes the monotherapy dose-escalation part (N ≈ 49 patients) of the phase I trial of ivuxolimab. General conclusions and limits of the study: After ivuxolimab, more expanded clones were found on average in CD8+ T cells than in CD4+ T cells. At doses of 0.1 to 3.0 mg/kg, clonal expansion of both CD4+ and CD8+ T cells in blood was seen between baseline and week 6. In the 0.1-3.0 mg/kg groups, partial responders had among the lowest normalized peripheral clonal expansion, particularly in CD8+ T cells. Low levels of normalized T-cell clonal expansion were also seen in some nonresponding patients. Which antigens the clonally expanded peripheral T cells were specific for was not determined.

The trial excluded patients who had a history of autoimmune disease or who were on systemic immunosuppression. Peripheral blood for TCR sequencing was collected from all dose cohorts at baseline, on cycle 4 day 1, and on cycle 7 day 1. Samples came from an open-label, multicenter, first-in-human phase I dose-escalation trial of ivuxolimab. Adults with locally advanced or metastatic melanoma, renal cell carcinoma, hepatocellular carcinoma or head and neck squamous cell carcinoma were enrolled in the trial. CD4+ and CD8+ T cells were sorted separately from peripheral blood before TCR sequencing. Genomic DNA was isolated from the sorted cells so that the TCRbeta CDR3 region could be sequenced. TCRbeta CDR3 regions were sequenced using the immunoSEQ Assay. The source is immuneACCESS, and TCRdb retained only in-frame sequences with V and J called. Part of the clones is not carried over; for the studies checked, unresolved V genes explain less than half of this, and the remainder is unexplained. The sample table holds some 90,000 clones, of which more than 75% were seen once. The leading ten clones occupy approximately 0.29% of the sample.

This clone was detected once. Its antigen is currently not known. Per-base quality was not reported, and no clone a single base away is much larger than it. The germline V gene sets CDR1 to SGHRS and CDR2 to YFSETQ. The CDR3 sequence holds 15 residues, the cysteine and phenylalanine included. Just CDR3 DNA is preserved here, 45 bases in frame from base 1. V is cut by 3 bases and J by 4 bases, and the space between the germline ends is 14 bases. The sequencing used CD4+ or CD8+ T cells sorted from blood, collected in a trial of the OX40 agonist ivuxolimab. The clonotype originates from an adult with an advanced solid tumor such as melanoma, head and neck, liver or kidney cancer. The chain joins TRBV5-1 to TRBJ2-1; the D gene is perhaps TRBD1, on 6 matching bases. The CDR3 region reads CASSSQGSVYNEQFF. The sequence in DNA is TGCGCCAGCAGCTCACAGGGCTCTGTTTACAATGAGCAGTTCTTC.